The following is a T cell receptor (beta chain) sequence with its context. A multiplex PCR was run with 60 Vbeta primers and 13 Jbeta primers. The repertoire was sequenced with immunoSEQ multiplex PCR; TCRdb's copy has only in-frame clones and lacks some. The sample records roughly 200,000 clones, approximately 80% being singletons. This sample was taken from a study of cytomegalovirus exposure and HLA in healthy donors. V shed 4 bases and J 4 bases; nucleotides not matched to a gene: 7. The CDR3 sequence is 15 residues long. The V gene's germline CDR1 is MNHEY and CDR2 SVGAGI. The specimen sequenced was PBMCs. This receptor was identified in a man aged 35-49 years in good health and CMV-seropositive. The chain employs TRBV6-5 and TRBJ2-1, with 7 bases matching TRBD2. CDR3 DNA sequence: TGTGCCAGCAGTTTAACTAGCGTTTCTTACAATGAGCAGTTCTTC. This translates into CASSLTSVSYNEQFF.